One and the same sample provided the 8 T cell receptor beta chains below, sequenced in a study of beta chain features in type 1 diabetes. Study-wide findings and caveats: Across all four CD4+ subsets, people with type 1 diabetes showed modestly shorter TCRB CDR3s.

For these TCRs, the target antigens are not known. Every bit of the isolated RNA underwent reverse transcription, so sequencing read expressed TCRB transcripts. Libraries were prepared by immunoSEQ multiplex PCR; TCRdb keeps only in-frame clonotypes and omits some of them. The sample has hundreds of thousands of clones, about an eighth seen once. Sequencing was performed on naive CD4+ T cells from blood. The receptors come from a man between 18 and 29 years old with type 1 diabetes.

This clone turned up a few times. The chain links TRBV15 to TRBJ2-7, with D possibly TRBD2 on 6 matching bases. V lost 3 bases, J lost 0 bases, and 15 bases lay in between. Germline CDR1 reads LNHNV; CDR2 reads YYDKDF (reference sequence). CDR3 size: 16 residues. The CDR3 DNA is TGTGCCACCAGCAGTCCCCCGCGGGATGCCTCCTACGAGCAGTACTTC. Its translation is CATSSPPRDASYEQYF.

The chain carries TRBV5-1 and TRBJ1-1, with D perhaps TRBD1 (5 bases). The germline gives CDR1 SGHRS, CDR2 YFSETQ. V lost 3 bases and J 1 base, leaving 7 bases between the germline ends. This CDR3 has 13 residues. The CDR3 coding sequence is TGCGCCAGCAGCTCAGGGAGGAACACTGAAGCTTTCTTT. Translation: CASSSGRNTEAFF.

This chain links TRBV9 with TRBJ1-4; TRBD1 is a possible D gene (5 bases). Germline V gives CDR1 SGDLS, CDR2 YYNGEE. The CDR3 totals 14 residues. Trimming shortened V by 3 bases and J by 6 bases, and 12 bases separated the two germline ends. The CDR3 spells CASSALGGDEKLFF. The CDR3, as DNA: TGTGCCAGCAGCGCCCTCGGAGGGGATGAAAAACTGTTTTTT. Full variable domain (outside the CDR3, taken from reference TRBV9 and TRBJ1-4): DSGVTQTPKHLITATGQRVTLRCSPRSGDLSVYWYQQSLDQGLQFLIQYYNGEERAKGNILERFSAQQFPDLHSELNLSSLELGDSALYFCASSALGGDEKLFFGSGTQLSVL.

The CDR3 region is CASSLAGDTDEQFF. The CDR3 DNA is TGTGCCAGCAGCTTAGCCGGGGACACCGATGAGCAGTTCTTC. This rearrangement joins TRBV7-7 to TRBJ2-1; the D gene is possibly TRBD1 (6 bases). V was cut by 0 bases and J by 8 bases, with 11 bases left in between. The CDR3 contains 14 residues. Germline CDR1 reads SSHAT; CDR2 reads FNYEAQ (reference sequence). Full variable domain (missing parts from reference TRBV7-7 and TRBJ2-1): GAGVSQSPRYKVTKRGQDVTLRCDPISSHATLYWYQQALGQGPEFLTYFNYEAQPDKSGLPSDRFSAERPEGSISTLTIQRTEQRDSAMYRCASSLAGDTDEQFFGPGTRLTVL.

This chain connects TRBV25-1 to TRBJ1-1; maybe TRBD1 (5 bases). Trimming removed 7 bases from V and 4 bases from J, with 13 bases in between. The CDR3 loop spans 13 amino acids. Per germline, CDR1 MGHDK and CDR2 SYGVNS. CDR3 in amino acids: CASTQAGGTEAFF. For the CDR3, the DNA is TGTGCCAGCACACAGGCGGGGGGCACTGAAGCTTTCTTT. The full variable domain, with the rest looked up from reference TRBV25-1 and TRBJ1-1, is EADIYQTPRYLVIGTGKKITLECSQTMGHDKMYWYQQDPGMELHLIHYSYGVNSTEKGDLSSESTVSRIRTEHFPLTLESARPSHTSQYLCASTQAGGTEAFFGQGTRLTVV.

The chain carries TRBV10-3 and TRBJ2-5; 9 nucleotides agree with TRBD1. Germline CDR1 ENHRY, CDR2 SYGVKD. Losses at the gene ends were 5 bases for V and 0 bases for J; bases not matched to a gene: 7. CDR3 length: 16 residues. For the CDR3, the DNA is TGTGCCATCAGTTCGGGGACAGGGATTCACCAAGAGACCCAGTACTTC. Its protein product is CAISSGTGIHQETQYF.

The J gene is TRBJ2-1, the V gene TRBV5-1; D uncertain. V lost 0 bases, J lost 7 bases, and 20 bases lay in between. Germline assignment: CDR1 SGHRS and CDR2 YFSETQ. This CDR3 has 17 amino acids. CDR3 residues: CASSLDLSRSGWNEQFF. CDR3 coding DNA: TGCGCCAGCAGCTTGGACCTCTCCAGGTCGGGTTGGAATGAGCAGTTCTTC. The whole variable domain, filled in from reference TRBV5-1 and TRBJ2-1, reads KAGVTQTPRYLIKTRGQQVTLSCSPISGHRSVSWYQQTPGQGLQFLFEYFSETQRNKGNFPGRFSGRQFSNSRSEMNVSTLELGDSALYLCASSLDLSRSGWNEQFFGPGTRLTVL.

This clone was detected a few times. The chain carries TRBV29-1 and TRBJ1-1, with TRBD1 identical over 7 bases. CDR1 is SQVTM, CDR2 ANQGSEA, per germline. J lost 4 bases, V lost 7 bases, and 18 bases had no gene match. The CDR3 sequence is 16 residues long. CDR3 in DNA: TGCAGCGGCACCGCGGGGACAGTTTTTGGGGGCACTGAAGCTTTCTTT. Translation: CSGTAGTVFGGTEAFF.